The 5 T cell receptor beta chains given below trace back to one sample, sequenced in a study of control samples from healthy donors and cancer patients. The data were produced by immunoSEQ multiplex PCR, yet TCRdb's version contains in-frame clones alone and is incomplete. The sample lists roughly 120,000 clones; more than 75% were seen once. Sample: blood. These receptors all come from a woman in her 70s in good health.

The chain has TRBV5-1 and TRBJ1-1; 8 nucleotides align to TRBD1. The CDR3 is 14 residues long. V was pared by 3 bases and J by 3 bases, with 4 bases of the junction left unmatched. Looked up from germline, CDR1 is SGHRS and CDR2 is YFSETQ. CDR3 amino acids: CASSSQGADTEAFF. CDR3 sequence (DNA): TGCGCCAGCAGCTCGCAGGGGGCGGACACTGAAGCTTTCTTT.

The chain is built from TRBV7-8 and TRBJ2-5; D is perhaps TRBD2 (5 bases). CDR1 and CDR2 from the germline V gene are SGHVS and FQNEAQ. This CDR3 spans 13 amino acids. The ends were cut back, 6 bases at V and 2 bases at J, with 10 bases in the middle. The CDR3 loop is CASSYGLQETQYF. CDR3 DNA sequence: TGTGCCAGCAGTTATGGACTGCAAGAGACCCAGTACTTC.

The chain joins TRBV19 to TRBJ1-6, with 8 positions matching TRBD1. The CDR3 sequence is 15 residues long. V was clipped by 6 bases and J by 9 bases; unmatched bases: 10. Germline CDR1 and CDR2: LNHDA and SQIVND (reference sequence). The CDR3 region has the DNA TGTGCCAGTAGCCAAGGGACAGGACGGGGTTCACCCCTCCACTTT. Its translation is CASSQGTGRGSPLHF.

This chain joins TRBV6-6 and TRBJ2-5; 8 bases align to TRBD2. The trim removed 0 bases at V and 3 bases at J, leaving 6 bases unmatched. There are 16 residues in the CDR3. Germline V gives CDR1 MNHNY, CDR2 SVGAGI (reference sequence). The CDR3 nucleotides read TGTGCCAGCAGTTACTCTATAGCGGGGTCGGAAGAGACCCAGTACTTC. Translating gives CASSYSIAGSEETQYF.

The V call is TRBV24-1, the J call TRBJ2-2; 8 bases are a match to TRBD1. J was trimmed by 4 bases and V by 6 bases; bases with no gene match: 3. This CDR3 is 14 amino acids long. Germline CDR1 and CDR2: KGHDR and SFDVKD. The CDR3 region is CATSPGGGTGELFF. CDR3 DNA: TGTGCCACCAGTCCAGGGGGCGGCACCGGGGAGCTGTTTTTT.